This T cell receptor (beta chain) was obtained from a study of beta chain features in type 1 diabetes. This clone came up a few times. Its antigen is not identified. Purity exceeded 98% in all sorted populations. Study-level points and caveats: High-TCR-expressing cells could be over-represented by cDNA sequencing.

All of the isolated RNA was reverse transcribed, so expressed TCRB transcripts were sequenced. About 3.57 million reads per sample on average were obtained from naive, central memory and regulatory T cell samples. TCRdb keeps only in-frame clones here, not all; method: immunoSEQ multiplex PCR. The sample includes hundreds of thousands of clones, roughly a sixth of them seen just once. This receptor was identified in a man in his late teens or twenties in good health. Sequencing used naive CD4+ T cells from blood.

This CDR3 is CSARQLSGYTF. The CDR3 DNA reads TGCAGTGCAAGACAGTTAAGTGGCTACACCTTC. The rearrangement joins TRBV20-1 to TRBJ1-2; possibly TRBD1 for D (5 bases). Trimming removed 6 bases at V and 7 bases at J, with 12 bases between. This CDR3 is built from 11 residues. Germline values: CDR1 DFQATT, CDR2 SNEGSKA (reference sequence).